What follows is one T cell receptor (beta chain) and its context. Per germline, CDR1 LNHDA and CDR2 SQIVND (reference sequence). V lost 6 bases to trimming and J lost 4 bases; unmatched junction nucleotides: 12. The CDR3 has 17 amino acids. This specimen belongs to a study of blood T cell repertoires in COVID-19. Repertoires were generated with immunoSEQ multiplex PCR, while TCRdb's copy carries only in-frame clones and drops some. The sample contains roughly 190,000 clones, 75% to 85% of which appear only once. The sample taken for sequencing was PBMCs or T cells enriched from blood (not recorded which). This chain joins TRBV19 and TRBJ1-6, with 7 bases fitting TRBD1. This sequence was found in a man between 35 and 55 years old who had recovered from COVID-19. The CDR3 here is CASSLPTLQGYNSPLHF. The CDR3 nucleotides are TGTGCCAGTAGCCTTCCGACGTTACAGGGGTATAATTCACCCCTCCACTTT. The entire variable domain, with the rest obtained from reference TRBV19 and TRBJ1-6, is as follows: DGGITQSPKYLFRKEGQNVTLSCEQNLNHDAMYWYRQDPGQGLRLIYYSQIVNDFQKGDIAEGYSVSREKKESFPLTVTSAQKNPTAFYLCASSLPTLQGYNSPLHFGNGTRLTVT.